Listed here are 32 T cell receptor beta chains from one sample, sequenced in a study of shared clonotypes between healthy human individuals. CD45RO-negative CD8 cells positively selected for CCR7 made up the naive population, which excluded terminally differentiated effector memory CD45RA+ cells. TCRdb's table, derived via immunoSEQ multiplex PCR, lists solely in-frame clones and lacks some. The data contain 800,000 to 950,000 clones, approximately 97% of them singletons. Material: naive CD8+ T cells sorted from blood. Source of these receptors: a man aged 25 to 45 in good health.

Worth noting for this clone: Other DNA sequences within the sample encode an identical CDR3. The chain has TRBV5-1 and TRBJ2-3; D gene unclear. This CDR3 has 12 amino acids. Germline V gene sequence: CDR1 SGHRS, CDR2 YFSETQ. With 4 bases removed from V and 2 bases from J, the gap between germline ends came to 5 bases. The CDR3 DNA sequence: TGCGCCAGCAGCCTTTACACAGATACGCAGTATTTT. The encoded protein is CASSLYTDTQYF.

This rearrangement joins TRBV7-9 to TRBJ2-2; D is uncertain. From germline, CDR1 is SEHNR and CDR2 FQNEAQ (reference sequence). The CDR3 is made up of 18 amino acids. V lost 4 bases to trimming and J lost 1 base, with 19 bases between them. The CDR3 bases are TGTGCCAGCAGCTCCGCCAAAGACACGCCATGGAACACCGGGGAGCTGTTTTTT. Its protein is CASSSAKDTPWNTGELFF.

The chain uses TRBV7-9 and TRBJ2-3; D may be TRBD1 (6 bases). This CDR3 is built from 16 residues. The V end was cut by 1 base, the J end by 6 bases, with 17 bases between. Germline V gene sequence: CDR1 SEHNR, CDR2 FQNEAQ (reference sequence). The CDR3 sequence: CASSLEGDNPSDTQYF. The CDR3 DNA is TGTGCCAGCAGCTTAGAGGGGGACAACCCCAGCGATACGCAGTATTTT.

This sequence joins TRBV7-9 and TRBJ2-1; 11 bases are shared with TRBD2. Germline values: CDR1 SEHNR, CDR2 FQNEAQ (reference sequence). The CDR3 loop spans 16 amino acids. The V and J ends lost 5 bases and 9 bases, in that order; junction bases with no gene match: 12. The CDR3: CASSPPPGSGRGEQFF. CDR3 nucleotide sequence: TGTGCCAGCAGCCCCCCCCCGGGTAGCGGGAGGGGTGAGCAGTTCTTC. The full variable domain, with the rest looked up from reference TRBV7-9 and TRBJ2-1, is DTGVSQNPRHKITKRGQNVTFRCDPISEHNRLYWYRQTLGQGPEFLTYFQNEAQLEKSRLLSDRFSAERPKGSFSTLEIQRTEQGDSAMYLCASSPPPGSGRGEQFFGPGTRLTVL.

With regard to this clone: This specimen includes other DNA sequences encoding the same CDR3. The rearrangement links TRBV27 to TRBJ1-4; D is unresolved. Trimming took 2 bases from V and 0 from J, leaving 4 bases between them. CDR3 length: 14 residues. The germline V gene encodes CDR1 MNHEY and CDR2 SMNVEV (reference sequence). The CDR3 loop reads CASSLGATNEKLFF. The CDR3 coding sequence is TGTGCCAGCAGTTTAGGAGCAACTAATGAAAAACTGTTTTTT.

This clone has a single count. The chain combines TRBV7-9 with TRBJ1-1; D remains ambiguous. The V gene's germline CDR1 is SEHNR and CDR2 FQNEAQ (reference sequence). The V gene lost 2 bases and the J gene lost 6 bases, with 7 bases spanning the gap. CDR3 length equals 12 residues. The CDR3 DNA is TGTGCCAGCAGCTTATACCCGCCTGAAGCTTTCTTT. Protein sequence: CASSLYPPEAFF.

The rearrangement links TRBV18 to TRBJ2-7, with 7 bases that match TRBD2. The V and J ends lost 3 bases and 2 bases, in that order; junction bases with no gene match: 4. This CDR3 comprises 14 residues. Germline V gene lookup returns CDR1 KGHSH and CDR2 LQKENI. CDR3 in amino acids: CASSPGGGPYEQYF. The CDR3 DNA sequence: TGTGCCAGCTCACCGGGCGGGGGTCCCTACGAGCAGTACTTC.

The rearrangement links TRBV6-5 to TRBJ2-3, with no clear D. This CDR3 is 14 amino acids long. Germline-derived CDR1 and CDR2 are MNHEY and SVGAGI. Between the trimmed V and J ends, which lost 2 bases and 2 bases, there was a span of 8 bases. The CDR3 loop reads CASSYNPVTDTQYF. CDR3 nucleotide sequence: TGTGCCAGCAGTTACAACCCGGTCACAGATACGCAGTATTTT.

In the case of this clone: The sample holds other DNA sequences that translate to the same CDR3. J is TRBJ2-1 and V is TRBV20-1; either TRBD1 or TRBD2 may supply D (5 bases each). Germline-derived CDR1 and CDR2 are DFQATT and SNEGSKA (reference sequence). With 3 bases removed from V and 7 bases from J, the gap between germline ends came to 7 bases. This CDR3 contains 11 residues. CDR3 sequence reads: CSASEGNEQFF. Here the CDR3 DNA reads TGCAGTGCTAGTGAGGGGAATGAGCAGTTCTTC.

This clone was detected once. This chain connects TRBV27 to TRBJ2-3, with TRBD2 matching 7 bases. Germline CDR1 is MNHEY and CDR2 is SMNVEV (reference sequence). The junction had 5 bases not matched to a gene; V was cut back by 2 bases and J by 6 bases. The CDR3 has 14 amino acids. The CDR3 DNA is TGTGCCAGCAGTTTAGGGAGCGGGACGGATACGCAGTATTTT. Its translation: CASSLGSGTDTQYF.

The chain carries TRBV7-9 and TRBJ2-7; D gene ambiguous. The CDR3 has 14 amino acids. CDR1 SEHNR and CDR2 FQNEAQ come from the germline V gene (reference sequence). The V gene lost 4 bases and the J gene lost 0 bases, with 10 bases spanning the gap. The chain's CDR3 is CASSSIESSYEQYF. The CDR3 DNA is TGTGCCAGCAGCTCCATTGAAAGCTCCTACGAGCAGTACTTC.

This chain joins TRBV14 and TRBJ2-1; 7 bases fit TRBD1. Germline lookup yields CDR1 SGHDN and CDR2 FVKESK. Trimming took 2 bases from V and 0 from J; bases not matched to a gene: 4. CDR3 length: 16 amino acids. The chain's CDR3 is CASSQPGTDSYNEQFF. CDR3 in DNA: TGTGCCAGCAGCCAACCCGGGACAGACTCCTACAATGAGCAGTTCTTC. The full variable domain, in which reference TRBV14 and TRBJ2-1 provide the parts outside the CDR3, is EAGVTQFPSHSVIEKGQTVTLRCDPISGHDNLYWYRRVMGKEIKFLLHFVKESKQDESGMPNNRFLAERTGGTYSTLKVQPAELEDSGVYFCASSQPGTDSYNEQFFGPGTRLTVL.

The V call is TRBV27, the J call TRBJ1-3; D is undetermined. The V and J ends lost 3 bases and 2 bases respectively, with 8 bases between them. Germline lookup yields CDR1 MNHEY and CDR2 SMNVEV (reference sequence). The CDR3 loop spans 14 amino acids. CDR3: CASSFLGPGNTIYF. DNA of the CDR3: TGTGCCAGCAGTTTCTTAGGGCCTGGAAACACCATATATTTT.

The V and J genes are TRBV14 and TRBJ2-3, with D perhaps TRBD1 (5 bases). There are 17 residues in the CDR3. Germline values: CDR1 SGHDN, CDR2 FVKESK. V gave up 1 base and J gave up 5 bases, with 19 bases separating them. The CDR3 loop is CASSQVDWGRALDTQYF. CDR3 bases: TGTGCCAGCAGCCAAGTTGATTGGGGCAGAGCCTTAGATACGCAGTATTTT.

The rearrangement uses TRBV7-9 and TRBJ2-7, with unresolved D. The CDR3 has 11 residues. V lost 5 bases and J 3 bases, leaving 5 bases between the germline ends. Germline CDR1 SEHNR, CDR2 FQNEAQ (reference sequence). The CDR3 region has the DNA TGTGCCAGCAGCAACCACTACGAGCAGTACTTC. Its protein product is CASSNHYEQYF.

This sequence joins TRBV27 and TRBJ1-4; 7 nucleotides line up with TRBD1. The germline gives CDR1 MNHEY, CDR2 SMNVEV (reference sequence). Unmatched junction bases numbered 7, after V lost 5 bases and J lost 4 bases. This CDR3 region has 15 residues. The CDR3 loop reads CASSTLTGYNEKLFF. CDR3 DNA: TGTGCCAGCAGTACCCTGACAGGGTATAATGAAAAACTGTTTTTT.

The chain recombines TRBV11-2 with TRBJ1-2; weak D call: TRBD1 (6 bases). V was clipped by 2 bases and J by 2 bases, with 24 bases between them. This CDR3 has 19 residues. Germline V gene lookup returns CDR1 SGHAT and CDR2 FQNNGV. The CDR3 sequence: CASSLSRGTSRAGNYGYTF. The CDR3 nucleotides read TGTGCCAGCAGCTTAAGCCGGGGGACATCCCGAGCGGGAAACTATGGCTACACCTTC.

The CDR3 here is CASSPFGLAGVNEQFF. In DNA form, the CDR3 reads TGTGCCAGTAGCCCCTTCGGACTAGCGGGAGTAAATGAGCAGTTCTTC. The rearrangement joins TRBV19 to TRBJ2-1; 13 bases agree with TRBD2. Trimming removed 6 bases from V and 7 bases from J; junction bases left unmatched: 9. Germline assignment: CDR1 LNHDA and CDR2 SQIVND (reference sequence). This CDR3 contains 16 residues.

The CDR3 here is CASSQVIQGAYEQYF. The CDR3 nucleotides are TGCGCCAGCAGCCAAGTCATACAGGGGGCCTACGAGCAGTACTTC. This chain connects TRBV4-1 to TRBJ2-7; 8 nucleotides match TRBD1. From germline, CDR1 is MGHRA and CDR2 YSYEKL. The J segment lost 2 bases and the V segment lost 1 base, leaving 4 bases of the junction unmatched. This CDR3 region has 15 residues.

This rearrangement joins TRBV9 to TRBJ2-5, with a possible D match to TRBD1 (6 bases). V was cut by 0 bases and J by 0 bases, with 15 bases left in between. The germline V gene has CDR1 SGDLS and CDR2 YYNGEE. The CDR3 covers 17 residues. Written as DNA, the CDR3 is TGTGCCAGCAGCGTAGGGCAGGGGCGCCCTAACCAAGAGACCCAGTACTTC. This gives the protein CASSVGQGRPNQETQYF.

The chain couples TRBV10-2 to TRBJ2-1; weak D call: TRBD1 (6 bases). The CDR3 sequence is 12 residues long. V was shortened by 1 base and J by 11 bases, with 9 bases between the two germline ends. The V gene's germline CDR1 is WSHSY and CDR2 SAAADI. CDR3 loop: CASSEYRGKQFF. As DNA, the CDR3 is TGCGCCAGCAGTGAGTATAGGGGGAAGCAGTTCTTC.

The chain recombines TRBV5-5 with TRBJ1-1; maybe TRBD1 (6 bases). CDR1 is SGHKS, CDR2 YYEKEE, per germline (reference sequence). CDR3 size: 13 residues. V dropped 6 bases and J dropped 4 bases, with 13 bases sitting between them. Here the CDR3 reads CASTPWGATEAFF. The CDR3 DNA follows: TGTGCCAGCACCCCCTGGGGGGCCACTGAAGCTTTCTTT.

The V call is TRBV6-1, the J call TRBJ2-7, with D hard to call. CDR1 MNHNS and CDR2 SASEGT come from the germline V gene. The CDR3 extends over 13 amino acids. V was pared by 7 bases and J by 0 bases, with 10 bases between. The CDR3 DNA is TGTGCCAGCATTCAACCAAACTCCTACGAGCAGTACTTC. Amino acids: CASIQPNSYEQYF.

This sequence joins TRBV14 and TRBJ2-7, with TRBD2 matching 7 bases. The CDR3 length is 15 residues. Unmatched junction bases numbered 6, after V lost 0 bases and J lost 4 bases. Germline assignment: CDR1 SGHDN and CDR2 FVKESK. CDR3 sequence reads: CASSQETGLPYEQYF. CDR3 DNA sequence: TGTGCCAGCAGCCAAGAGACGGGACTACCTTACGAGCAGTACTTC.

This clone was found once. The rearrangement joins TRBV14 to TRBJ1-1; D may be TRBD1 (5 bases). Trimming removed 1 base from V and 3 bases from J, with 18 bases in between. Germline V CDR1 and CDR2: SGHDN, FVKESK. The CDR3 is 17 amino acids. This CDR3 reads CASSQGAPAGWDTEAFF. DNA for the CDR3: TGTGCCAGCAGCCAAGGGGCCCCGGCAGGGTGGGACACTGAAGCTTTCTTT.

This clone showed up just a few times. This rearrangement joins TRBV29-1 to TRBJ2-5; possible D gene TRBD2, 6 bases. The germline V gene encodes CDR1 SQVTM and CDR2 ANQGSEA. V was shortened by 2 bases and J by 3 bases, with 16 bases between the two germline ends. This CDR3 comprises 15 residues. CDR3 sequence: CSVEPHGSYEETQYF. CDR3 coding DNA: TGCAGCGTTGAACCCCACGGGAGCTATGAAGAGACCCAGTACTTC.

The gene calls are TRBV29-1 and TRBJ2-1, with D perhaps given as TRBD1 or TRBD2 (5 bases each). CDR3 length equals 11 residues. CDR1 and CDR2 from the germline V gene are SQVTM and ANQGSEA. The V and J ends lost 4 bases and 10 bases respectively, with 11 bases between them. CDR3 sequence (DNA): TGCAGCGTTGGAGGGACCCGAGAGCAGTTCTTC. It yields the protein CSVGGTREQFF.

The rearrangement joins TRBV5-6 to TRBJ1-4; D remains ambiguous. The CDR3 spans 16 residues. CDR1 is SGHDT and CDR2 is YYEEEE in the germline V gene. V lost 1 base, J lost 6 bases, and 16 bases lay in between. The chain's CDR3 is CASSLSTFRRDEKLFF. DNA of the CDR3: TGTGCCAGCAGCTTGTCAACCTTTCGACGGGATGAAAAACTGTTTTTT.

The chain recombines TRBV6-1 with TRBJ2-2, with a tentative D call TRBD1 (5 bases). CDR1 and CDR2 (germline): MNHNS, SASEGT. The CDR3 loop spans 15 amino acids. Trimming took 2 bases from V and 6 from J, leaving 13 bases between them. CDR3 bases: TGTGCCAGCAGTGAACGTCCAGGGTCAGCCGGGGAGCTGTTTTTT. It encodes CASSERPGSAGELFF.

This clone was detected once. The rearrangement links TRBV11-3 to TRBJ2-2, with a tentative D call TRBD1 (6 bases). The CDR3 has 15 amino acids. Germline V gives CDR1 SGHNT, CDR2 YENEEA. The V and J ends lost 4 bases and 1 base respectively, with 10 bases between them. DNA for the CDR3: TGTGCCAGCAGCTCGTCGGGACAGAACACCGGGGAGCTGTTTTTT. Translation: CASSSSGQNTGELFF. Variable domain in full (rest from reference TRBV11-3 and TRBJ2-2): EAGVVQSPRYKIIEKKQPVAFWCNPISGHNTLYWYLQNLGQGPELLIRYENEEAVDDSQLPKDRFSAERLKGVDSTLKIQPAELGDSAVYLCASSSSGQNTGELFFGEGSRLTVL.

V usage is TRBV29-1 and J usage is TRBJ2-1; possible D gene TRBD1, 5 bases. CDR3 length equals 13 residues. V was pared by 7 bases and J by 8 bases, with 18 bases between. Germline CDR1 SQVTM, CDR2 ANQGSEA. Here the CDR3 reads CSELVQGSHEQFF. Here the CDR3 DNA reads TGCAGCGAATTGGTGCAGGGTAGCCATGAGCAGTTCTTC.

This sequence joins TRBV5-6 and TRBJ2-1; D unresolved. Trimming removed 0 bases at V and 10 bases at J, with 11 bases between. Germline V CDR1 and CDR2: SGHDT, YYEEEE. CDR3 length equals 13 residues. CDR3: CASSLAPSREQFF. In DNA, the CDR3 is TGTGCCAGCAGCTTGGCACCATCCCGGGAGCAGTTCTTC.